This T cell receptor (beta chain) was sequenced during a study of T-cell reconstitution after alpha-beta-depleted transplantation in children. Looked up from germline, CDR1 is KGHDR and CDR2 is SFDVKD. This CDR3 contains 15 residues. A library of TCRbeta sequences, prepared with unique molecular identifiers, was generated. TCRdb reanalysed the PCR reads using MiXCR and keeps one entry per CDR3 protein. The sample records hundreds of thousands of distinct CDR3 sequences, about 10% being singletons. Concerning this clonotype itself: The germline gene is not matched at one end of the junction; a read error may be the cause.

This clonotype originated in a human donor who donated a stem cell graft to a child with acute myeloid leukemia. The starting material was PBMCs from the stem cell graft donor, obtained from the stem cell graft. The J gene is TRBJ1-1, the V gene TRBV24-1; D gene ambiguous. The CDR3: CAISDNSLGNTEAFF. The CDR3 DNA reads as TGTGCCATCAGTGATAACAGCTTGGGGAACACTGAAGCTTTCTTT.